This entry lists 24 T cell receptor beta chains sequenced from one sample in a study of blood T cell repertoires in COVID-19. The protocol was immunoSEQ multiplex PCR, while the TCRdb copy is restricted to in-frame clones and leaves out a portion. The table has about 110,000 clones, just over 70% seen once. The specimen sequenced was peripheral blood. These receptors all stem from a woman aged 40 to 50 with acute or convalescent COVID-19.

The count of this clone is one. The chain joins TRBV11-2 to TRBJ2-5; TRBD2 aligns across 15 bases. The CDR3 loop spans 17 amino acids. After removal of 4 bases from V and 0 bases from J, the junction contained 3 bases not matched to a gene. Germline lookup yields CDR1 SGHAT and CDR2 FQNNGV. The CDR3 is CASSSWTSGGDQETQYF. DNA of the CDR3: TGTGCCAGCAGCTCTTGGACTAGCGGGGGGGACCAAGAGACCCAGTACTTC.

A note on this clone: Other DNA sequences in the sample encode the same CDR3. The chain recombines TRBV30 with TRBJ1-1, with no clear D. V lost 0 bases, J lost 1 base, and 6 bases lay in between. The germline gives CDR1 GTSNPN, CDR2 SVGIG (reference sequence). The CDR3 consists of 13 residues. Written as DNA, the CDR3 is TGTGCCTGGAGTGTAGCGGGGAACACTGAAGCTTTCTTT. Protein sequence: CAWSVAGNTEAFF. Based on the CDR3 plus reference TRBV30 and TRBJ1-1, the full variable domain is SQTIHQWPATLVQPVGSPLSLECTVEGTSNPNLYWYRQAAGRGLQLLFYSVGIGQISSEVPQNLSASRPQDRQFILSSKKLLLSDSGFYLCAWSVAGNTEAFFGQGTRLTVV.

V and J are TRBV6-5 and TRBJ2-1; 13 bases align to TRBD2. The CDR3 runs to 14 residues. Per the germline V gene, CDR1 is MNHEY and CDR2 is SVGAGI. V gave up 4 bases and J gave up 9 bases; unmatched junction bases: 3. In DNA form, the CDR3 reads TGTGCCAGCAGTTCCCGGACTAGCGGGGGTGAGCAGTTCTTC. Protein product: CASSSRTSGGEQFF.

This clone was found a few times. The CDR3 sequence is CASSSGDTAKNIQYF. The CDR3 region has the DNA TGTGCCAGCAGTAGCGGGGATACAGCCAAAAACATTCAGTACTTC. The V gene is TRBV9, the J gene TRBJ2-4; 8 bases align to TRBD2. Trimming removed 5 bases from V and 0 bases from J; junction bases left unmatched: 4. Germline CDR1 SGDLS, CDR2 YYNGEE. The CDR3 totals 15 residues.

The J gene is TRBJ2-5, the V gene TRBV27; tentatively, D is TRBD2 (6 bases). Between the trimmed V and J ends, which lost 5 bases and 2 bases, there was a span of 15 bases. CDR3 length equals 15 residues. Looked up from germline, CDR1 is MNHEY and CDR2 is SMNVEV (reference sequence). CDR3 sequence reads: CASSAGTANQETQYF. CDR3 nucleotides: TGTGCCAGCAGTGCTGGGACTGCCAATCAAGAGACCCAGTACTTC.

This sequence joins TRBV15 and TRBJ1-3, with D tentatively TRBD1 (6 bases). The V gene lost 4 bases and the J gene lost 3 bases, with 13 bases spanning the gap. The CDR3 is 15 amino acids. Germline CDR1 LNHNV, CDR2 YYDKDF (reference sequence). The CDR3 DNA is TGTGCCACCAGCACCCGGACAGAAGTTGGAAACACCATATATTTT. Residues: CATSTRTEVGNTIYF.

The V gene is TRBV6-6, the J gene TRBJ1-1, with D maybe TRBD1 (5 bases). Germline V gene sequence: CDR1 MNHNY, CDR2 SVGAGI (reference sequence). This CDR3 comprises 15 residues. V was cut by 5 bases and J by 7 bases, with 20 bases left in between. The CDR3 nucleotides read TGTGCCAGCAGTGAGGAGGGGTCTTCTCCGAATGAAGCTTTCTTT. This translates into CASSEEGSSPNEAFF.

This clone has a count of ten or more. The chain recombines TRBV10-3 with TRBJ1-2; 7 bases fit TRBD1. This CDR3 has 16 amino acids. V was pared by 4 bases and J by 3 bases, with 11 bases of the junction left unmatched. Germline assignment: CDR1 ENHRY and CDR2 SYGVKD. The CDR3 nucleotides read TGTGCCATCAGTGGGGACAGCCAGTTGAAGGACTATGGCTACACCTTC. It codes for CAISGDSQLKDYGYTF.

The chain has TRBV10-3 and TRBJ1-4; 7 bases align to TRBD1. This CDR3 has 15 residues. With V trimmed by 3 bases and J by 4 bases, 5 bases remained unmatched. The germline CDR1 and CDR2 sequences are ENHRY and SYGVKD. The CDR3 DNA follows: TGTGCCATCAGTGACTCCGGGACAGTTAATGAAAAACTGTTTTTT. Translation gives CAISDSGTVNEKLFF.

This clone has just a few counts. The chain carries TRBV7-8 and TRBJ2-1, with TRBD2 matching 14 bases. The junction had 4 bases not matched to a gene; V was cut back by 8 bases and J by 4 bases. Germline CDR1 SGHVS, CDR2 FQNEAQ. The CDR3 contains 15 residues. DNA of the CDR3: TGTGCCAGCCAAAGGACTAGCGGGGGGTACAATGAGCAGTTCTTC. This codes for CASQRTSGGYNEQFF.

DNA for the CDR3: TGTGCCAGCAGCTCACTTTCTCCCCTTAACTATGGCTACACCTTC. This encodes CASSSLSPLNYGYTF. The rearrangement joins TRBV27 to TRBJ1-2, with D unresolved. The CDR3 runs to 15 residues. Germline V gene data show CDR1 as MNHEY and CDR2 as SMNVEV (reference sequence). Deletions cut 6 bases from V and 1 base from J, with 15 bases between.

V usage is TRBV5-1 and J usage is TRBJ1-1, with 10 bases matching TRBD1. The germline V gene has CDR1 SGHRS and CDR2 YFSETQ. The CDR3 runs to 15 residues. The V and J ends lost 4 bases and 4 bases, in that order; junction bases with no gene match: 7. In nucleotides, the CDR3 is TGCGCCAGCAGCAAGACAGGGGGCGATGGCACTGAAGCTTTCTTT. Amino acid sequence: CASSKTGGDGTEAFF.

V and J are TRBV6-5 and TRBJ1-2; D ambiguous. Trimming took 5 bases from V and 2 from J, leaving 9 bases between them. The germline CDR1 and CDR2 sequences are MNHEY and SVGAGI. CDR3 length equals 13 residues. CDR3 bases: TGTGCCAGCAGTAATGGCGGAAACTATGGCTACACCTTC. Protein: CASSNGGNYGYTF.

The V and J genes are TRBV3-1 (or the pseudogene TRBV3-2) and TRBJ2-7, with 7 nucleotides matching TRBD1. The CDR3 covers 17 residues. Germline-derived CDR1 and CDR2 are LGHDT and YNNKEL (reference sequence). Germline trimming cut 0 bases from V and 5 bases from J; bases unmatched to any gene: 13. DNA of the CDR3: TGTGCCAGCAGCCAAGATCGCCCGAGACAGGGCAGCCACGAGCAGTACTTC. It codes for CASSQDRPRQGSHEQYF.

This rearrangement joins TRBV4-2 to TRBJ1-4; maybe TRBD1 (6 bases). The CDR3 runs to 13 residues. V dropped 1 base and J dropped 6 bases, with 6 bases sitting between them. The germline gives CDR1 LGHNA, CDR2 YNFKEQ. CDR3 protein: CASSQGTDEKLFF. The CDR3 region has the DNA TGTGCCAGCAGCCAAGGGACAGATGAAAAACTGTTTTTT.

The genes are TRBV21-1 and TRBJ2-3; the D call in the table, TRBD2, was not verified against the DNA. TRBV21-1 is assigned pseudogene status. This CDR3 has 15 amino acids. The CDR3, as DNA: TGTGCCAGCAGCTACCATCAGACTAGTTTGGGTACGCAGTATTTT. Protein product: CASSYHQTSLGTQYF.

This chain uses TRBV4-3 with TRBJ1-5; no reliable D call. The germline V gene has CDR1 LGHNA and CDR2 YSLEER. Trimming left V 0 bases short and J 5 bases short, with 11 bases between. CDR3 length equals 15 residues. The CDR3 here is CASSQEYSPDQPQHF. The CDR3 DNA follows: TGCGCCAGCAGCCAAGAATACAGTCCCGATCAGCCCCAGCATTTT.

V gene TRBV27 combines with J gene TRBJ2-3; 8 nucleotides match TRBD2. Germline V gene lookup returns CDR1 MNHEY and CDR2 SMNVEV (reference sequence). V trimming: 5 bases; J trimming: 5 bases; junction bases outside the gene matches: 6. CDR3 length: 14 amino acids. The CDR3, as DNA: TGTGCCAGCAGTCCCGGGACTAGAGGAGATACGCAGTATTTT. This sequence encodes CASSPGTRGDTQYF.

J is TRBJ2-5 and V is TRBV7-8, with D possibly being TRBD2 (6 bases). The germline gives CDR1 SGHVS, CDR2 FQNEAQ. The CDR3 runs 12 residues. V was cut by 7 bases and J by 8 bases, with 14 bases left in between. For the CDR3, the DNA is TGTGCCAGCACCTCAGCCGGGAGCACCCAGTACTTC. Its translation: CASTSAGSTQYF. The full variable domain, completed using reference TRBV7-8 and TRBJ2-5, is GAGVSQSPRYKVAKRGQDVALRCDPISGHVSLFWYQQALGQGPEFLTYFQNEAQLDKSGLPSDRFFAERPEGSVSTLKIQRTQQEDSAVYLCASTSAGSTQYFGPGTRLLVL.

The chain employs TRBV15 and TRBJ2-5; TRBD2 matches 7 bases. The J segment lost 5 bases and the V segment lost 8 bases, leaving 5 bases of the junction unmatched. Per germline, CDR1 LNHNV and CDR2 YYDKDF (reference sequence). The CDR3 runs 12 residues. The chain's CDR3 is CATGTNAETQYF. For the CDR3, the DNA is TGTGCCACCGGGACTAATGCTGAGACCCAGTACTTC.

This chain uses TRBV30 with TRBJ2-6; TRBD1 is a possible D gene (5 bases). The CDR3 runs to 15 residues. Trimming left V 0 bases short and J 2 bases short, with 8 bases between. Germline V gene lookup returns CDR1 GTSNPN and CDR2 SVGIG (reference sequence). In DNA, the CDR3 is TGTGCCTGGAGTGTATGGGGCACTGGGGCCAACGTCCTGACTTTC. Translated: CAWSVWGTGANVLTF.

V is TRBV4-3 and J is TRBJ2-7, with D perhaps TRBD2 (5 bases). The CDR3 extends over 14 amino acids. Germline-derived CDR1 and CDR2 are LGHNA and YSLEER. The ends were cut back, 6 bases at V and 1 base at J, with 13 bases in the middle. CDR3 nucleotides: TGCGCCAGCAGTTTGACCCGGGGTTCCTACGAGCAGTACTTC. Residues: CASSLTRGSYEQYF.

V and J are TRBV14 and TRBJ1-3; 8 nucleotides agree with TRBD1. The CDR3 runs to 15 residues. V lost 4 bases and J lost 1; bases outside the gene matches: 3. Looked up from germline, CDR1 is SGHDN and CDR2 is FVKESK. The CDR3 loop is CASSRTGGSGNTIYF. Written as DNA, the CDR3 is TGTGCCAGCAGCCGCACAGGGGGATCTGGAAACACCATATATTTT.

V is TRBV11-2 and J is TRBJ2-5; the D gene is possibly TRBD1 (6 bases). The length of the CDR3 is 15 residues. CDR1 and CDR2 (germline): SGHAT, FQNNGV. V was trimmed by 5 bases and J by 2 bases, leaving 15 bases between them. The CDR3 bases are TGTGCCAGCAGCCAGCCGTGGGGGCAGCAAGAGACCCAGTACTTC. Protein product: CASSQPWGQQETQYF.